This is a list of T cell receptor beta chains from one sample in a study of OX40 agonist ivuxolimab in advanced cancers. Here immunoSEQ multiplex PCR was the method, and the copy in TCRdb shows in-frame clones only, minus some. The table shows about 64,000 clones, with 88% occurring only once. Sequenced here: CD4+ or CD8+ T cells sorted from blood, sampled in a trial of the OX40 agonist ivuxolimab. These receptors all stem from an adult with an advanced solid tumor such as melanoma, head and neck, liver or kidney cancer. Both conserved end residues are part of each CDR3. The order of the fields is J gene, D gene, clone size, V gene, CDR3 protein, CDR3 DNA. A D gene is named only where the DNA matches it firmly. Rows give clone size only sometimes, using once, few, many, or a class for an expanded clone.

J: TRBJ1-4; D: TRBD1; size: few; V: TRBV6-1; CDR3: CASSGPGQALWELFF; DNA: TGTGCCAGCAGTGGGCCGGGACAGGCCCTTTGGGAACTGTTTTTT
J: TRBJ2-5; D: TRBD2; size: .; V: TRBV9; CDR3: CASSVARGEETQYF; DNA: TGTGCCAGCAGCGTAGCCCGGGGGGAAGAGACCCAGTACTTC
J: TRBJ2-7; D: .; size: .; V: TRBV28; CDR3: CASSSESPSYEQYF; DNA: TGTGCCAGCAGTTCTGAGAGTCCGTCTTACGAGCAGTACTTC
J: TRBJ2-1; D: .; size: .; V: TRBV25-1; CDR3: CASRFGSSYNEQFF; DNA: TGTGCCAGCAGATTTGGGAGCTCCTACAATGAGCAGTTCTTC
J: TRBJ2-7; D: TRBD2; size: .; V: TRBV27; CDR3: CASSLTGGAAYEQYF; DNA: TGTGCCAGCAGCCTTACGGGGGGGGCAGCCTACGAGCAGTACTTC
J: TRBJ1-5; D: .; size: .; V: TRBV28; CDR3: CASSLLAGTGNQPQHF; DNA: TGTGCCAGCAGTTTATTAGCAGGGACTGGCAATCAGCCCCAGCATTTT
J: TRBJ2-2; D: .; size: .; V: TRBV5-1; CDR3: CASTFAERTGELFF; DNA: TGCGCCAGCACCTTCGCGGAGAGGACCGGGGAGCTGTTTTTT
J: TRBJ2-1; D: .; size: .; V: TRBV6-5; CDR3: CASRLSGSYNEQFF; DNA: TGTGCCAGCAGACTTAGCGGTTCCTACAATGAGCAGTTCTTC
J: TRBJ2-2; D: TRBD1; size: .; V: TRBV15; CDR3: CATSRLPGQGTGELFF; DNA: TGTGCCACCAGCAGGCTACCGGGACAGGGAACCGGGGAGCTGTTTTTT
J: TRBJ2-3; D: TRBD2; size: few; V: TRBV7-9; CDR3: CASSLPSQVAGGPDTQYF; DNA: TGTGCCAGCAGCCTACCTTCGCAAGTAGCGGGAGGGCCAGATACGCAGTATTTT
J: TRBJ2-7; D: .; size: .; V: TRBV7-2; CDR3: CASSPPRYYEQYF; DNA: TGTGCCAGCAGCCCTCCTAGGTACTACGAGCAGTACTTC
J: TRBJ1-4; D: .; size: .; V: TRBV29-1; CDR3: CSVGDTGNEKLFF; DNA: TGCAGCGTGGGGGACACCGGTAATGAAAAACTGTTTTTT
J: TRBJ2-1; D: TRBD1; size: .; V: TRBV7-2; CDR3: CASSLPGGWNEQFF; DNA: TGTGCCAGCAGCTTACCAGGGGGCTGGAATGAGCAGTTCTTC
J: TRBJ1-2; D: .; size: .; V: TRBV28; CDR3: CASSPTGNYGYTF; DNA: TGTGCCAGCAGTCCTACAGGGAACTATGGCTACACCTTC
J: TRBJ1-1; D: .; size: .; V: TRBV28; CDR3: CASRSSGRAEAFF; DNA: TGTGCCAGCAGATCCTCCGGGAGGGCTGAAGCTTTCTTT
J: TRBJ2-5; D: TRBD2; size: once; V: TRBV28; CDR3: CASPPPGTSGGNKETQYF; DNA: TGTGCCAGCCCACCTCCAGGGACTAGCGGGGGGAACAAAGAGACCCAGTACTTC
J: TRBJ2-1; D: TRBD1; size: .; V: TRBV19; CDR3: CASTLGQGKSEQFF; DNA: TGTGCCAGTACCCTAGGACAGGGGAAATCTGAGCAGTTCTTC
J: TRBJ1-2; D: .; size: .; V: TRBV28; CDR3: CANSLSLGGYGYTF; DNA: TGTGCCAACAGTTTATCCCTCGGGGGCTATGGCTACACCTTC
J: TRBJ1-5; D: .; size: .; V: TRBV28; CDR3: CASSLRGAGNQPQHF; DNA: TGTGCCAGCAGTTTACGAGGGGCAGGGAATCAGCCCCAGCATTTT
J: TRBJ2-5; D: .; size: .; V: TRBV6-1; CDR3: CASSPEGIQETQYF; DNA: TGTGCCAGCAGTCCGGAGGGTATCCAAGAGACCCAGTACTTC
J: TRBJ2-7; D: .; size: once; V: TRBV2; CDR3: CASSELLAYEQYF; DNA: TGTGCCAGCAGTGAATTACTAGCCTACGAGCAGTACTTC
J: TRBJ2-5; D: .; size: .; V: TRBV5-1; CDR3: CASSLGSTGLGETQYF; DNA: TGCGCCAGCAGCTTGGGATCAACAGGCCTGGGGGAGACCCAGTACTTC
J: TRBJ2-7; D: .; size: .; V: TRBV6-6; CDR3: CASSQDRQQHEQYF; DNA: TGTGCCAGCAGTCAAGACAGGCAGCAGCACGAGCAGTACTTC
J: TRBJ1-5; D: .; size: .; V: TRBV19; CDR3: CASTLRVDIKGGDQPQHF; DNA: TGTGCCAGTACCCTTAGGGTGGACATCAAAGGTGGGGATCAGCCCCAGCATTTT
J: TRBJ1-1; D: .; size: few; V: TRBV19; CDR3: CASTLGLTEAFF; DNA: TGTGCCAGTACTTTGGGTCTCACTGAAGCTTTCTTT
J: TRBJ2-7; D: TRBD1; size: .; V: TRBV15; CDR3: CATSRDPGQGYEQYF; DNA: TGTGCCACCAGCAGAGATCCAGGACAGGGTTACGAGCAGTACTTC
J: TRBJ2-6; D: .; size: .; V: TRBV28; CDR3: CASNGGFGANVLTF; DNA: TGTGCCAGCAATGGGGGCTTTGGGGCCAACGTCCTGACTTTC
J: TRBJ2-7; D: .; size: .; V: TRBV15; CDR3: CATSRVRSSEQYF; DNA: TGTGCCACCAGCAGAGTTCGCAGTTCCGAGCAGTACTTC
J: TRBJ2-3; D: .; size: .; V: TRBV7-2; CDR3: CASSLGVTDTQYF; DNA: TGTGCCAGCAGCTTAGGGGTCACAGATACGCAGTATTTT
J: TRBJ2-1; D: TRBD2; size: .; V: TRBV5-1; CDR3: CASSFLAGGGDEQFF; DNA: TGCGCCAGCAGCTTTCTAGCGGGAGGGGGCGATGAGCAGTTCTTC
J: TRBJ2-1; D: TRBD2; size: .; V: TRBV9; CDR3: CASSSRGTTPGDEQFF; DNA: TGTGCCAGCAGCTCTCGAGGGACTACCCCCGGGGATGAGCAGTTCTTC
J: TRBJ2-7; D: TRBD1; size: .; V: TRBV6-5; CDR3: CASSYARQGGEQYF; DNA: TGTGCCAGCAGTTACGCAAGACAGGGTGGCGAGCAGTACTTC
J: TRBJ2-7; D: TRBD2; size: .; V: TRBV15; CDR3: CATASGRAEEQYF; DNA: TGTGCCACGGCCAGCGGGAGAGCTGAAGAGCAGTACTTC